The source of this TCR beta chain is a study of early T cells in non-severe SARS-CoV-2 infection. About the research overall: The sequenced material was bulk RNA from unsorted whole blood, and its chains were unpaired.

This clonotype was seen at least ten times. Antigen specificity is unknown. Relative to the germline gene, one junction end is altered; a read error may explain this. Study-level results: Reliance on VDJdb matching favored anti-spike CD8 responses; private and CD4 specificities were missed.

Each single cDNA molecule received a unique molecular identifier. Each CDR3 protein gets one entry after TCRdb re-called the 5' RACE reads with MiXCR. The repertoire holds about 50,000 distinct CDR3 sequences, approximately 9% seen once, with approximately 5.4% in the top ten. This CDR3 contains 15 residues. The V gene's germline CDR1 is SNHLY and CDR2 FYNNEI. This chain connects TRBV2 to TRBJ2-4; D remains unclear. Specimen: whole blood, collected at baseline. The receptor's source is an adult who was a healthcare worker with PCR-confirmed SARS-CoV-2 infection or an uninfected control (not recorded which). The CDR3 region is CASREEHVAKNIQYF. The CDR3 nucleotides read TGTGCCAGCAGGGAAGAACACGTAGCCAAAAACATTCAGTACTTC.